The rows below give T cell receptor beta chains drawn from one sample of a study of CD8+CD57+ T cells in acquired aplastic anemia. Via MiXCR, TCRdb re-called the reads, giving one row per CDR3 protein. The data contain about 270,000 distinct CDR3 sequences, approximately 56% of them singletons. Material for sequencing was sorted CD4+, CD8+, or CD8+CD57+ T cells (not recorded which) from PBMCs. These receptors all stem from a human donor with severe aplastic anemia or a healthy control (not recorded which). The CDR3 runs from the conserved cysteine through the conserved F or W. Each record gives: J gene, clone size, D gene, V gene, CDR3 protein, CDR3 DNA. A D gene is named only where the DNA matches it firmly. Expanded clones get a size class; other rows say once, few or many, or leave the size out.

j_call: TRBJ2-2
clone_size: NA
d_call: NA
v_call: TRBV20-1
cdr3_aa: CSALGVLRELFF
cdr3_nt: TGCAGTGCTTTAGGGGTCTTGAGGGAGCTGTTTTTT

j_call: TRBJ1-1
clone_size: many
d_call: NA
v_call: TRBV5-1
cdr3_aa: CASSLTRNTEAFF
cdr3_nt: TGCGCCAGCAGCCTGACACGGAACACTGAAGCTTTCTTT

j_call: TRBJ2-7
clone_size: many
d_call: NA
v_call: TRBV11-2
cdr3_aa: CASISAGAYEQYF
cdr3_nt: TGTGCCAGCATATCAGCCGGGGCCTACGAGCAGTACTTC

j_call: TRBJ2-3
clone_size: NA
d_call: TRBD2
v_call: TRBV9
cdr3_aa: CASSVGSGTSGTTDTQYF
cdr3_nt: TGTGCCAGCAGCGTAGGGTCCGGGACTAGCGGGACCACAGATACGCAGTATTTT

j_call: TRBJ1-6
clone_size: NA
d_call: NA
v_call: TRBV20-1
cdr3_aa: CSADLGTASPLHF
cdr3_nt: TGCAGTGCAGACTTGGGGACGGCTTCACCCCTCCACTTT

j_call: TRBJ1-1
clone_size: NA
d_call: NA
v_call: TRBV29-1
cdr3_aa: CSVDGGGAWTEAFF
cdr3_nt: TGCAGCGTTGACGGCGGGGGGGCTTGGACTGAAGCTTTCTTT

j_call: TRBJ2-1
clone_size: NA
d_call: TRBD1
v_call: TRBV4-2
cdr3_aa: CASSQDMTGNSYNEQLF
cdr3_nt: TGTGCCAGCAGCCAAGATATGACAGGGAACTCCTACAATGAGCAGCTCTTC

j_call: TRBJ1-2
clone_size: NA
d_call: NA
v_call: TRBV5-1
cdr3_aa: CASSLEGEGTGYTF
cdr3_nt: TGCGCCAGCAGCTTGGAGGGGGAAGGGACTGGCTACACCTTC

j_call: TRBJ1-3
clone_size: NA
d_call: NA
v_call: TRBV5-1
cdr3_aa: CASSLEGTYSGNTIYF
cdr3_nt: TGCGCCAGCAGCTTGGAGGGGACTTACTCTGGAAACACCATATATTTT

j_call: TRBJ1-2
clone_size: NA
d_call: NA
v_call: TRBV10-3
cdr3_aa: CTISDDAANYGYTF
cdr3_nt: TGCACCATCAGTGACGACGCAGCTAACTATGGCTACACCTTC

j_call: TRBJ2-5
clone_size: NA
d_call: TRBD1
v_call: TRBV6-5
cdr3_aa: CASSYPGTERTQYF
cdr3_nt: TGTGCCAGCAGTTACCCTGGGACAGAGCGGACCCAGTACTTC

j_call: TRBJ2-3
clone_size: once
d_call: NA
v_call: TRBV7-9
cdr3_aa: CASSAQGTDTQYF
cdr3_nt: TGTGCCAGCAGCGCGCAAGGAACAGATACGCAGTATTTT

j_call: TRBJ2-7
clone_size: NA
d_call: NA
v_call: TRBV7-9
cdr3_aa: CARSLFSGEQYF
cdr3_nt: TGTGCCCGCAGCCTATTCTCTGGCGAGCAGTACTTC

j_call: TRBJ1-2
clone_size: many
d_call: TRBD1
v_call: TRBV12-3/TRBV12-4
cdr3_aa: CASSTRQGAHYGYTF
cdr3_nt: TGTGCCAGCAGTACCCGACAGGGAGCCCACTATGGCTACACCTTC

j_call: TRBJ1-1
clone_size: NA
d_call: TRBD1
v_call: TRBV19
cdr3_aa: CASSTDRVEAFF
cdr3_nt: TGTGCCAGTAGTACCGACAGGGTTGAAGCTTTCTTT

j_call: TRBJ2-7
clone_size: many
d_call: TRBD1
v_call: TRBV7-9
cdr3_aa: CASSLALTGEAYEQYF
cdr3_nt: TGTGCCAGCAGCTTAGCGTTGACAGGGGAGGCCTACGAGCAGTACTTC

j_call: TRBJ2-3
clone_size: many
d_call: NA
v_call: TRBV3-1
cdr3_aa: CASSPNSGADTQYF
cdr3_nt: TGTGCCAGCAGCCCGAATAGCGGTGCCGATACGCAGTATTTT

j_call: TRBJ1-3
clone_size: many
d_call: NA
v_call: TRBV7-2
cdr3_aa: CASSSYRDSSGNTIYF
cdr3_nt: TGTGCCAGCAGCTCGTACAGGGATAGCTCTGGAAACACCATATATTTT

j_call: TRBJ1-2
clone_size: many
d_call: NA
v_call: TRBV19
cdr3_aa: CASRRVGYGYTF
cdr3_nt: TGTGCCAGTAGAAGGGTAGGCTATGGCTACACCTTC

j_call: TRBJ2-1
clone_size: NA
d_call: TRBD1
v_call: TRBV20-1
cdr3_aa: CSALRDRRDEQFF
cdr3_nt: TGCAGTGCGCTAAGGGACAGGCGCGATGAGCAGTTCTTC

j_call: TRBJ2-7
clone_size: many
d_call: NA
v_call: TRBV6-5
cdr3_aa: CASSYAMGEQYF
cdr3_nt: TGTGCCAGCAGTTACGCCATGGGGGAGCAGTACTTC

j_call: TRBJ2-3
clone_size: NA
d_call: NA
v_call: TRBV7-9
cdr3_aa: CASSLIRGSTDTQYF
cdr3_nt: TGTGCCAGCAGCTTGATACGGGGTAGCACAGATACGCAGTATTTT

j_call: TRBJ2-1
clone_size: NA
d_call: NA
v_call: TRBV7-3
cdr3_aa: CASSPTSNGQFF
cdr3_nt: TGTGCCAGCAGCCCGACAAGCAATGGGCAGTTCTTC

j_call: TRBJ1-2
clone_size: many
d_call: TRBD1
v_call: TRBV29-1
cdr3_aa: CSVPGQGGGYTF
cdr3_nt: TGCAGCGTGCCGGGACAGGGGGGTGGCTACACCTTC

j_call: TRBJ1-5
clone_size: many
d_call: NA
v_call: TRBV6-6
cdr3_aa: CASSYSGGDPNQPQHF
cdr3_nt: TGTGCCAGCAGTTACTCTGGCGGGGACCCTAATCAGCCCCAGCATTTT

j_call: TRBJ1-1
clone_size: few
d_call: NA
v_call: TRBV15
cdr3_aa: CATSTLGLSAFF
cdr3_nt: TGTGCCACCAGCACCCTAGGGCTGTCAGCTTTCTTT

j_call: TRBJ2-1
clone_size: many
d_call: NA
v_call: TRBV7-8
cdr3_aa: CASSEFGFSYNEQFF
cdr3_nt: TGTGCCAGCAGCGAATTCGGATTCTCCTACAATGAGCAGTTCTTC

j_call: TRBJ2-3
clone_size: NA
d_call: NA
v_call: TRBV9
cdr3_aa: CASSPNGSTDTQYF
cdr3_nt: TGTGCCAGCAGCCCTAACGGTAGCACAGATACGCAGTATTTT

j_call: TRBJ2-1
clone_size: NA
d_call: TRBD1
v_call: TRBV19
cdr3_aa: CASLGQESYNEQFF
cdr3_nt: TGTGCTAGTCTCGGACAGGAATCCTACAATGAGCAGTTCTTC

j_call: TRBJ1-1
clone_size: NA
d_call: NA
v_call: TRBV2
cdr3_aa: CASIRLNTEAFF
cdr3_nt: TGTGCCAGCATTCGGCTGAACACTGAAGCTTTCTTT

j_call: TRBJ2-3
clone_size: few
d_call: NA
v_call: TRBV2
cdr3_aa: CASSAMRDTDTQYF
cdr3_nt: TGTGCCAGCAGTGCGATGCGGGACACAGATACGCAGTATTTT

j_call: TRBJ2-5
clone_size: many
d_call: NA
v_call: TRBV27
cdr3_aa: CASSRRQEETQYF
cdr3_nt: TGTGCCAGCAGTAGACGACAGGAGGAGACCCAGTACTTC

j_call: TRBJ2-7
clone_size: NA
d_call: TRBD1
v_call: TRBV19
cdr3_aa: CASTTGTGNEQYF
cdr3_nt: TGTGCCAGTACCACCGGGACAGGGAATGAGCAGTACTTC

j_call: TRBJ2-2
clone_size: NA
d_call: NA
v_call: TRBV20-1
cdr3_aa: CSATLGGELFF
cdr3_nt: TGCAGTGCTACCCTGGGGGGGGAGCTGTTTTTT

j_call: TRBJ2-2
clone_size: NA
d_call: NA
v_call: TRBV19
cdr3_aa: CASRQAGELFF
cdr3_nt: TGTGCCAGCCGACAAGCCGGGGAGCTGTTTTTT

j_call: TRBJ1-2
clone_size: many
d_call: NA
v_call: TRBV6-1
cdr3_aa: CASSEIPEPNYGYTF
cdr3_nt: TGTGCCAGCAGTGAAATTCCAGAACCTAACTATGGCTACACCTTC

j_call: TRBJ2-5
clone_size: NA
d_call: NA
v_call: TRBV7-6
cdr3_aa: CASSPTGTLTQYF
cdr3_nt: TGTGCCAGCAGCCCCACCGGGACGCTGACCCAGTACTTC

j_call: TRBJ2-2
clone_size: NA
d_call: TRBD1
v_call: TRBV24-1
cdr3_aa: CATGQGNTGELFF
cdr3_nt: TGTGCCACCGGACAGGGGAACACCGGGGAGCTGTTTTTT

j_call: TRBJ1-2
clone_size: NA
d_call: NA
v_call: TRBV25-1
cdr3_aa: CASSEYVEAGDYGYTF
cdr3_nt: TGTGCCAGCAGTGAATACGTTGAGGCAGGAGACTATGGCTACACCTTC

j_call: TRBJ1-5
clone_size: many
d_call: NA
v_call: TRBV2
cdr3_aa: CASSRQASNQPQHF
cdr3_nt: TGTGCCAGCAGTCGACAGGCTAGCAATCAGCCCCAGCATTTT

j_call: TRBJ1-6
clone_size: NA
d_call: TRBD1
v_call: TRBV19
cdr3_aa: CASSLQGYSPLHF
cdr3_nt: TGTGCCAGTAGTCTACAGGGGTACTCACCCCTCCACTTT

j_call: TRBJ1-2
clone_size: NA
d_call: NA
v_call: TRBV2
cdr3_aa: CASSVEWAKTPF
cdr3_nt: TGTGCCAGCAGTGTCGAGTGGGCAAAGACCCCCTTC

j_call: TRBJ1-5
clone_size: NA
d_call: NA
v_call: TRBV24-1
cdr3_aa: CATERHRANNQPQHF
cdr3_nt: TGTGCCACCGAACGACACAGGGCCAACAATCAGCCCCAGCATTTT

j_call: TRBJ1-1
clone_size: NA
d_call: NA
v_call: TRBV19
cdr3_aa: CARRYDRRNTETFF
cdr3_nt: TGTGCCCGTAGATACGACAGGCGCAACACTGAAACTTTCTTT

j_call: TRBJ1-3
clone_size: NA
d_call: NA
v_call: TRBV4-3
cdr3_aa: CASSRPSGNTIYF
cdr3_nt: TGCGCCAGCAGCCGTCCGTCTGGAAACACCATATATTTT

j_call: TRBJ2-1
clone_size: once
d_call: NA
v_call: TRBV15
cdr3_aa: CATSRARSSYNEQFF
cdr3_nt: TGTGCCACCAGCAGAGCCAGGAGCTCCTACAATGAGCAGTTCTTC

j_call: TRBJ2-3
clone_size: NA
d_call: TRBD2
v_call: TRBV20-1
cdr3_aa: CSALAGGEFTDTQYF
cdr3_nt: TGCAGTGCCCTAGCCGGGGGGGAGTTCACAGATACGCAGTATTTT

j_call: TRBJ2-7
clone_size: NA
d_call: TRBD1
v_call: TRBV15
cdr3_aa: CATSRRGTGGDYEQYF
cdr3_nt: TGTGCCACCAGCAGACGTGGGACAGGCGGGGACTACGAGCAGTACTTC

j_call: TRBJ1-2
clone_size: NA
d_call: TRBD1
v_call: TRBV30
cdr3_aa: CAYSYRDSYGYTF
cdr3_nt: TGTGCCTACTCGTACCGGGACAGCTATGGCTACACCTTC

j_call: TRBJ1-1
clone_size: NA
d_call: NA
v_call: TRBV5-6
cdr3_aa: CASMPEGLNTEAFF
cdr3_nt: TGTGCCAGCATGCCTGAGGGACTGAACACTGAAGCTTTCTTT

j_call: TRBJ2-7
clone_size: many
d_call: NA
v_call: TRBV18
cdr3_aa: CASLKRRYF
cdr3_nt: TGTGCCAGCTTGAAAAGGCGGTACTTC